This T cell receptor beta chain is from a study of cytomegalovirus exposure and HLA in healthy donors. The study, taken as a whole, reports: Exclusion applied to some V segments, including TRBV6-2 and TRBV6-3, as they were indistinguishable. Upon later analysis, TCR association rates were observed to vary by HLA locus, being highest for DRB1 and lowest for HLA-C.

A multiplex PCR was run with 60 Vbeta primers and 13 Jbeta primers. Per the original methods: Roughly 11 million of the roughly 80 million unique TCR beta chains counted in a later analysis were shared. The repertoire was sequenced with immunoSEQ multiplex PCR; TCRdb's copy has only in-frame clones and lacks some. V and J calls plus clone size are reproduced from that table; the DNA served to infer D and trimming. The table has roughly 180,000 clones, roughly 80% seen once; the top ten hold about 2.4%. Remarks on this clone: No antigen is known for it.

This CDR3 is 15 amino acids long. Germline V gene data show CDR1 as SQVTM and CDR2 as ANQGSEA. The V gene lost 7 bases and the J gene lost 4 bases, with 22 bases spanning the gap. The sequenced material came from PBMCs. The receptor comes from a male donor in good health and CMV-seronegative. The chain couples TRBV29-1 to TRBJ1-1, with unresolved D. The CDR3 coding sequence is TGCAGCGGCTCCCTGACCCGGGTGGGAGGCACTGAAGCTTTCTTT. Protein sequence: CSGSLTRVGGTEAFF.